The clone carrying this T cell receptor (beta chain) was observed once. This entry comes from a study of blood T cell repertoires in COVID-19. The overall study: Acute-phase and convalescent COVID-19 samples originated in the United States, Italy and Spain. Sources were T cells, B-cell-depleted T cells, or PBMCs; the material itself was cDNA or gDNA.

Per the germline V gene, CDR1 is MDHEN and CDR2 is SYDVKM. This CDR3 comprises 15 residues. With 3 bases clipped from V and 7 bases from J, the junction kept 8 bases outside the gene matches. Per the study methods: Nucleated cell counts were estimated from reference gene primer amplification. Sequencing used immunoSEQ multiplex PCR; TCRdb keeps in-frame clones, though not all of them. The V and J calls and the clone size are those of that table, but D and trimming were determined from the DNA. The data contain fewer than 350,000 clones, about 87% of them singletons. The origin of this receptor is a woman in her forties or fifties who had recovered from COVID-19. The sample was peripheral blood. The J gene is TRBJ1-4, the V gene TRBV28; 7 bases fit TRBD1. The DNA for the CDR3 is TGTGCCAGCAGTTTCGTCGGCAGGGGGAGTGAAAAACTGTTTTTT. Protein product: CASSFVGRGSEKLFF. The full variable domain, with the rest looked up from reference TRBV28 and TRBJ1-4, is DVKVTQSSRYLVKRTGEKVFLECVQDMDHENMFWYRQDPGLGLRLIYFSYDVKMKEKGDIPEGYSVSREKKERFSLILESASTNQTSMYLCASSFVGRGSEKLFFGSGTQLSVL.